Listed here is a single T cell receptor beta chain. Its matching antigen is unknown. Germline CDR1 and CDR2: LGHNA and YNFKEQ. The ends were cut back, 4 bases at V and 2 bases at J, with 15 bases in the middle. This CDR3 is 16 amino acids long. The RNA, about 0.45 to 1 ug, was put through reverse transcription using random hexamers. TCRdb reprocessed the immunoSEQ multiplex PCR reads with MiXCR, giving one entry per CDR3 protein. In the table there are 95,000 to 150,000 distinct CDR3 sequences, about 94% of which are singletons. Fulfillment of recently defined diagnostic criteria for definite or probable disease was shown by the patients with Susac syndrome. This specimen comes from a study of CD8 T cells in Susac syndrome. Regarding the study as a whole: The total CD8+ repertoires contained around 15 Susac-specific public clones, and the CD8+ TEMRA repertoires contained several.

The chain is built from TRBV4-2 and TRBJ2-1; D is perhaps TRBD2 (5 bases). The receptor was isolated from a human donor with Susac syndrome. The specimen sequenced was CD8+ T cells from PBMCs. DNA for the CDR3: TGTGCCAGCAGCCCGACCTTAGGACTGGCCTACAATGAGCAGTTCTTC. Protein: CASSPTLGLAYNEQFF.